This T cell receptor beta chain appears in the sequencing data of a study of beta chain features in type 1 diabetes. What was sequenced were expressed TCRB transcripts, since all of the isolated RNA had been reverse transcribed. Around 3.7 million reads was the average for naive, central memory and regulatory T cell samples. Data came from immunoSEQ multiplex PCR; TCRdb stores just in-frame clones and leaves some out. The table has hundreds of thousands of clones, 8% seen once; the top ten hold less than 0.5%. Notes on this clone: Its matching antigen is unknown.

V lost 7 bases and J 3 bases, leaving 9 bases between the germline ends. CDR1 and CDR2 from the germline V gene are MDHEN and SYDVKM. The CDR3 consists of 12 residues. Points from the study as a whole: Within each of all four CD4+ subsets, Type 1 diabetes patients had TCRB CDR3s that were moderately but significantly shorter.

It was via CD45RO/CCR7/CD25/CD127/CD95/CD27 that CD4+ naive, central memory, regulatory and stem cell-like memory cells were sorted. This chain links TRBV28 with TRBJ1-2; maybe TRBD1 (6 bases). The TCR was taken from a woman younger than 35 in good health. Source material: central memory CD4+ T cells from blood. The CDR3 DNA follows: TGTGCCAGCATGGCAGGGGACTATGGCTACACCTTC. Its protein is CASMAGDYGYTF.